The 20 T cell receptor beta chains reported below all come from one sample, sequenced in a study of blood T cell repertoires in COVID-19. Assay: immunoSEQ multiplex PCR; the TCRdb copy retains only in-frame clones and omits some. The table lists approximately 210,000 clones, over 75% of them singletons. Sample: peripheral blood. Every receptor here comes from a human donor in a cohort sampled during active COVID-19.

This clone has a handful of counts. Distinct nucleotide sequences in the sample also encode this CDR3. This chain connects TRBV28 to TRBJ1-2; D remains unclear. V was pared by 6 bases and J by 4 bases, with 9 bases between. The CDR3 covers 12 residues. Germline values: CDR1 MDHEN, CDR2 SYDVKM. CDR3 DNA sequence: TGTGCCAGCAGACTCCCCCCCTATGGCTACACCTTC. Amino acid sequence: CASRLPPYGYTF.

This clone was found a few times. Distinct nucleotide sequences in the sample also encode this CDR3. This sequence joins TRBV28 and TRBJ2-7, with TRBD2 matching over 10 bases. The V gene's germline CDR1 is MDHEN and CDR2 SYDVKM. J lost 2 bases, V lost 4 bases, and 2 bases had no gene match. This CDR3 is 14 amino acids long. The CDR3 reads CASSWTSGAYEQYF. The CDR3 DNA sequence: TGTGCCAGCAGTTGGACTAGCGGTGCCTACGAGCAGTACTTC.

This sequence joins TRBV18 and TRBJ2-7, with D perhaps TRBD2 (5 bases). CDR3 length equals 14 residues. CDR1 is KGHSH and CDR2 is LQKENI in the germline V gene. The germline V and J ends were trimmed by 6 bases and 3 bases, with 15 bases remaining between them. The CDR3 DNA sequence: TGTGCCAGCTCCCCGGGATTGTATCTCTACGAGCAGTACTTC. It is translated as CASSPGLYLYEQYF.

The V gene is TRBV9, the J gene TRBJ1-3; D gene uncertain. V was pared by 0 bases and J by 0 bases, with 10 bases between. This CDR3 is built from 16 residues. Germline V gene lookup returns CDR1 SGDLS and CDR2 YYNGEE. The CDR3 coding sequence is TGTGCCAGCAGCGTAGCCCCAGGCCTCTCTGGAAACACCATATATTTT. Translation gives CASSVAPGLSGNTIYF.

The chain joins TRBV13 to TRBJ1-2, with 9 positions matching TRBD1. Trimming took 5 bases from V and 8 from J; bases not matched to a gene: 3. Per the germline V gene, CDR1 is PRHDT and CDR2 is FYEKMQ (reference sequence). There are 12 residues in the CDR3. This CDR3 reads CASSVDRGGYTF. In nucleotides, the CDR3 is TGTGCCAGCAGCGTGGACAGGGGCGGCTACACCTTC.

V gene TRBV4-1 combines with J gene TRBJ2-7; D may be TRBD1 (6 bases). This CDR3 is built from 15 residues. CDR1 MGHRA and CDR2 YSYEKL come from the germline V gene. The V end was cut by 4 bases, the J end by 2 bases, with 15 bases between. CDR3 region: CASSRLDTGPYEQYF. The CDR3 DNA is TGCGCCAGCAGCCGCCTTGATACAGGGCCCTACGAGCAGTACTTC.

J is TRBJ1-5 and V is TRBV7-2; TRBD1 matches at 7 bases. V gave up 5 bases and J gave up 3 bases; unmatched junction bases: 7. CDR3 length: 15 residues. Germline V lookup: CDR1 SGHTA, CDR2 FQGNSA. CDR3 sequence (DNA): TGTGCCAGCAGCGTAACAGGGGAAGACAATCAGCCCCAGCATTTT. This sequence encodes CASSVTGEDNQPQHF.

The chain employs TRBV5-6 and TRBJ1-1, with 7 bases matching TRBD1. Trimming took 9 bases from V and 2 from J; bases not matched to a gene: 7. Germline assignment: CDR1 SGHDT and CDR2 YYEEEE. This CDR3 contains 13 residues. CDR3 DNA: TGTGCCACCGGGGACAGTCCAAACACTGAAGCTTTCTTT. Amino acid sequence: CATGDSPNTEAFF.

This chain links TRBV9 with TRBJ1-1; D possibly corresponds to TRBD1 (6 bases). CDR3 size: 15 residues. Trimming pared 0 bases from V and 4 bases from J, leaving 13 bases between. Germline CDR1 reads SGDLS; CDR2 reads YYNGEE. The CDR3 region has the DNA TGTGCCAGCAGCGTAGGTCAGGGGATCGTCACTGAAGCTTTCTTT. It codes for CASSVGQGIVTEAFF.

V usage is TRBV5-1 and J usage is TRBJ1-2, with D possibly matching TRBD1 (5 bases). The CDR3 totals 16 residues. CDR1 SGHRS and CDR2 YFSETQ come from the germline V gene. Trimming pared 0 bases from V and 0 bases from J, leaving 12 bases between. CDR3 region: CASSLEGSNTNYGYTF. CDR3 sequence (DNA): TGCGCCAGCAGCTTGGAGGGGTCAAACACTAACTATGGCTACACCTTC. Looking up the rest from reference TRBV5-1 and TRBJ1-2 gives the full variable domain: KAGVTQTPRYLIKTRGQQVTLSCSPISGHRSVSWYQQTPGQGLQFLFEYFSETQRNKGNFPGRFSGRQFSNSRSEMNVSTLELGDSALYLCASSLEGSNTNYGYTFGSGTRLTVV.

J is TRBJ1-6 and V is TRBV27; D is uncertain. Trimming shortened V by 5 bases and J by 0 bases, and 14 bases separated the two germline ends. Germline V CDR1 and CDR2: MNHEY, SMNVEV (reference sequence). The CDR3 has 17 amino acids. CDR3 nucleotides: TGTGCCAGCAGTCGGGGAATCGGGAGCTCCTATAATTCACCCCTCCACTTT. This sequence encodes CASSRGIGSSYNSPLHF.

The V and J genes are TRBV28 and TRBJ1-3; 7 nucleotides align to TRBD1. The CDR3 has 13 residues. Germline assignment: CDR1 MDHEN and CDR2 SYDVKM. V lost 8 bases, J lost 3 bases, and 4 bases stayed unmatched. In DNA form, the CDR3 reads TGTGCCAGCGTACAGGGGAGTGGAAACACCATATATTTT. Translating it yields CASVQGSGNTIYF.

The CDR3 DNA follows: TGCGCCAGCAGCTTGAGTCTAGCGGGAGTCAGTAATGAGCAGTTCTTC. Amino acids: CASSLSLAGVSNEQFF. V and J are TRBV5-1 and TRBJ2-1; 10 bases are a match to TRBD2. Germline V gene sequence: CDR1 SGHRS, CDR2 YFSETQ. V trimming: 1 base; J trimming: 7 bases; junction bases outside the gene matches: 8. CDR3 length: 16 amino acids. Based on the CDR3 plus reference TRBV5-1 and TRBJ2-1, the full variable domain is KAGVTQTPRYLIKTRGQQVTLSCSPISGHRSVSWYQQTPGQGLQFLFEYFSETQRNKGNFPGRFSGRQFSNSRSEMNVSTLELGDSALYLCASSLSLAGVSNEQFFGPGTRLTVL.

The gene calls are TRBV7-3 and TRBJ2-3, with D tentatively TRBD2 (5 bases). In germline, CDR1 is SGHTA, CDR2 FQGTGA. The CDR3 consists of 12 residues. Trimming left V 3 bases short and J 7 bases short, with 8 bases between. The CDR3 bases are TGTGCCAGCAGCTTCCCCGGGAATACGCAGTATTTT. Its protein product is CASSFPGNTQYF.

The gene calls are TRBV7-9 and TRBJ2-1; 9 bases are a match to TRBD1. Germline-derived CDR1 and CDR2 are SEHNR and FQNEAQ (reference sequence). The CDR3 extends over 15 amino acids. Germline trimming cut 3 bases from V and 6 bases from J; bases unmatched to any gene: 6. CDR3 sequence reads: CASSFPGQGGNEQFF. CDR3 DNA sequence: TGTGCCAGCAGCTTCCCGGGACAGGGCGGCAATGAGCAGTTCTTC.

Details on this clone: A junction end diverges from the germline sequence, so it may reflect a read error. The same CDR3 arises from other DNA sequences in this sample as well. This rearrangement joins TRBV15 to TRBJ2-7; 7 bases are shared with TRBD1. This CDR3 region has 14 residues. Germline V CDR1 and CDR2: LNHNV, YYDKDF (reference sequence). This CDR3 reads CATSRDRALYEQYF. In DNA form, the CDR3 reads TGTGCCACCAGCCGAGACAGGGCTCTCTACGAGCAGTACTTC.

The chain carries TRBV10-3 and TRBJ1-2; D gene uncertain. The CDR3 covers 12 residues. V shed 6 bases and J shed 7 bases, with 12 bases lying between them. Germline CDR1 is ENHRY and CDR2 is SYGVKD. CDR3: CAISDLNGGYTF. The CDR3, as DNA: TGTGCCATCAGCGATCTGAACGGTGGCTACACCTTC.

This chain joins TRBV11-2 and TRBJ1-5; TRBD1 might be the D (6 bases). Germline V gives CDR1 SGHAT, CDR2 FQNNGV. The V end was cut by 4 bases, the J end by 8 bases, with 15 bases between. The CDR3 has 14 amino acids. DNA for the CDR3: TGTGCCAGCAGCTCGGGACAAGGAAGGGAGCCCCAGCATTTT. Residues: CASSSGQGREPQHF. Full variable domain (rest looked up from reference TRBV11-2 and TRBJ1-5): EAGVAQSPRYKIIEKRQSVAFWCNPISGHATLYWYQQILGQGPKLLIQFQNNGVVDDSQLPKDRFSAERLKGVDSTLKIQPAKLEDSAVYLCASSSGQGREPQHFGDGTRLSIL.

CDR3 in amino acids: CASTAGTVDNSPLHF. CDR3 coding DNA: TGCGCCAGCACCGCCGGGACAGTAGATAATTCACCCCTCCACTTT. V is TRBV5-1 and J is TRBJ1-6; 7 bases match TRBD1. Germline V gives CDR1 SGHRS, CDR2 YFSETQ. V gave up 6 bases and J gave up 5 bases; unmatched junction bases: 8. The CDR3 is 15 residues long.

The rearrangement joins TRBV9 to TRBJ2-7, with 11 bases identical to TRBD2. Germline CDR1 SGDLS, CDR2 YYNGEE. The ends lost 3 bases at V and 3 bases at J; junction bases unmatched: 5. The CDR3 runs to 15 residues. CDR3 in amino acids: CASSAQTSGIYEQYF. In DNA, the CDR3 is TGTGCCAGCAGCGCCCAGACTAGCGGGATCTACGAGCAGTACTTC.